The following is a T cell receptor (beta chain) sequence with its context. The antigen remains undetermined. The CDR3 loop spans 13 amino acids. Germline assignment: CDR1 SGHRS and CDR2 YFSETQ. V was trimmed by 8 bases and J by 3 bases, leaving 11 bases between them. Clones were read by immunoSEQ multiplex PCR, and TCRdb kept only the in-frame ones, dropping some. Among about 7,000 clones listed, over 75% were seen once. These data belong to a study of tumor-infiltrating lymphocytes in localized non-small cell lung cancer. Whole-study context: From each patient, both tumor and uninvolved lung, non-adjacent to tumor, were sampled.

Regarding the study as a whole: Recurrence-free survival showed no association with tumor T-cell fraction. Tumors had more T cell infiltration than uninvolved lung, per TCRbeta sequencing and CD3 counts. Not all patients were TCR sequenced, owing to tissue quantity.

This receptor was identified in a human donor with non-small cell lung cancer. Material: lung tumor tissue. The chain combines TRBV5-1 with TRBJ1-4; D remains unclear. The CDR3 nucleotides read TGCGCCAGTTCTCGCGACCCTAATGAAAAACTGTTTTTT. Its translation is CASSRDPNEKLFF.